These 29 T cell receptor beta chains came from one sample sequenced in a study of radiotherapy plus CTLA-4 blockade in lung cancer. Using immunoSEQ multiplex PCR, the repertoire was profiled, and TCRdb retains in-frame clones only, with some absent. The sample shows roughly 120,000 clones, 78% of them seen only once. The sequencing used peripheral blood, collected from a patient treated with radiotherapy plus ipilimumab. The source of these receptors is a human donor with non-small cell lung cancer who had a partial response to radiotherapy plus ipilimumab.

The V gene is TRBV27, the J gene TRBJ2-3; D is undetermined. The CDR3 consists of 14 residues. Germline CDR1 MNHEY, CDR2 SMNVEV (reference sequence). Trimming cost V 3 bases and J 4 bases, with 11 bases left between them. The chain's CDR3 is CASSFLFQSDTQYF. The CDR3, as DNA: TGTGCCAGCAGTTTTCTTTTCCAGTCAGATACGCAGTATTTT.

The V call is TRBV19, the J call TRBJ1-5; unclear D gene. Deletions cut 0 bases from V and 4 bases from J, with 10 bases between. From germline, CDR1 is LNHDA and CDR2 SQIVND (reference sequence). This CDR3 comprises 15 residues. The CDR3 spells CASSIEGSGNQPQHF. DNA for the CDR3: TGTGCCAGTAGTATAGAAGGGTCGGGAAATCAGCCCCAGCATTTT.

V gene TRBV7-2 combines with J gene TRBJ2-5; 7 nucleotides agree with TRBD2. V shed 2 bases and J 5 bases; nucleotides not matched to a gene: 2. This CDR3 region has 13 residues. CDR1 is SGHTA, CDR2 FQGNSA, per germline. As DNA, the CDR3 is TGTGCCAGCAGCTTAATCGGGAGGGAGACCCAGTACTTC. Translating it yields CASSLIGRETQYF.

This clone was observed a single time. The V call is TRBV11-2, the J call TRBJ2-7, with D unclear. Germline loops: CDR1 SGHAT, CDR2 FQNNGV. Trimming removed 5 bases at V and 7 bases at J, with 15 bases between. The CDR3 has 13 amino acids. CDR3 protein: CASSLPGSREQYV. CDR3 nucleotides: TGTGCCAGCAGCCTTCCTGGTAGTAGGGAGCAGTACGTC.

The rearrangement uses TRBV5-1 and TRBJ1-6, with 10 bases lining up with TRBD1. The J segment lost 7 bases and the V segment lost 4 bases, leaving 14 bases of the junction unmatched. The CDR3 loop spans 18 amino acids. Germline-derived CDR1 and CDR2 are SGHRS and YFSETQ. The DNA for the CDR3 is TGCGCCAGCAGCATGCAGACAGGGGGCCTCCTCCTAAATTCACCCCTCCACTTT. This encodes CASSMQTGGLLLNSPLHF.

The chain is built from TRBV7-9 and TRBJ2-3; 12 bases align to TRBD2. The CDR3 extends over 14 amino acids. Germline V gene lookup returns CDR1 SEHNR and CDR2 FQNEAQ (reference sequence). The CDR3 nucleotides are TGTACCCCCTGGGAGGCTAGCGGGAGGGCCCCGGAGTATTTT. It yields the protein CTPWEASGRAPEYF.

This sequence joins TRBV4-3 and TRBJ2-1; 11 positions match TRBD2. CDR3 length: 20 amino acids. Trimming took 0 bases from V and 7 from J; bases not matched to a gene: 17. Germline CDR1 LGHNA, CDR2 YSLEER. CDR3 residues: CASSQDPSNSGRAVGNEQFF. The CDR3 DNA reads as TGCGCCAGCAGCCAAGATCCATCAAATAGCGGGAGGGCCGTTGGTAATGAGCAGTTCTTC.

This clone has only a few counts. V and J are TRBV19 and TRBJ2-6; no definite D call. The CDR3 length is 14 residues. V lost 3 bases and J lost 9, with 12 bases in between. CDR1 LNHDA and CDR2 SQIVND come from the germline V gene (reference sequence). As DNA, the CDR3 is TGTGCCAGTAGTATTACACTGGGCCGCAACGTCCTGACTTTC. Amino acids: CASSITLGRNVLTF.

The chain carries TRBV7-2 and TRBJ2-7; the match to TRBD2 covers 9 bases. V shed 3 bases and J 1 base; nucleotides not matched to a gene: 4. The CDR3 totals 15 residues. The V gene's germline CDR1 is SGHTA and CDR2 FQGNSA. CDR3 in DNA: TGTGCCAGCAGCTTGGGGACTAGCAGTTCCTACGAGCAGTACGTC. It codes for CASSLGTSSSYEQYV.

The chain employs TRBV5-1 and TRBJ2-1; 9 bases are shared with TRBD2. The CDR3 is 14 residues long. The V gene's germline CDR1 is SGHRS and CDR2 YFSETQ. V lost 0 bases and J lost 7; bases outside the gene matches: 2. DNA of the CDR3: TGCGCCAGCAGCTTGGGCGGGAGGGGAAATGAGCAGTTCTTC. It is translated as CASSLGGRGNEQFF.

For the CDR3, the DNA is TGTGCCAGCAGCTTAGACCACTCGGGGACCCAGTACTTC. This translates into CASSLDHSGTQYF. This chain joins TRBV7-2 and TRBJ2-5; D unresolved. The germline gives CDR1 SGHTA, CDR2 FQGNSA. The ends were cut back, 1 base at V and 7 bases at J, with 10 bases in the middle. The CDR3 has 13 amino acids.

This chain links TRBV7-9 with TRBJ2-6; 9 nucleotides align to TRBD1. Germline V gene sequence: CDR1 SEHNR, CDR2 FQNEAQ (reference sequence). The CDR3 covers 17 residues. J lost 4 bases, V lost 5 bases, and 9 bases had no gene match. The CDR3 nucleotides read TGTGCCAGCAGCGCCCGGACAGGGGCCCGGGGGGCCAACGTCCTGACTTTC. Its protein is CASSARTGARGANVLTF.

This chain joins TRBV9 and TRBJ2-7; 11 bases are a match to TRBD1. The V and J ends lost 0 bases and 4 bases, in that order; junction bases with no gene match: 12. This CDR3 region has 18 residues. CDR1 and CDR2 from the germline V gene are SGDLS and YYNGEE. The CDR3 nucleotides read TGTGCCAGCAGCGTAGGTGGATGGGGGACAGGGGGGTTTTACGAGCAGTACTTC. Translating it yields CASSVGGWGTGGFYEQYF.

The CDR3 DNA follows: TGTGCCAGCAGCTTTAGGACAGCGAACACTGAAGCTTTCTTT. It codes for CASSFRTANTEAFF. The V call is TRBV28, the J call TRBJ1-1; tentatively, D is TRBD1 (6 bases). CDR1 MDHEN and CDR2 SYDVKM come from the germline V gene. There are 14 residues in the CDR3. The ends were cut back, 6 bases at V and 1 base at J, with 12 bases in the middle.

The rearrangement joins TRBV6-1 to TRBJ2-3; 10 bases align to TRBD2. The germline V gene has CDR1 MNHNS and CDR2 SASEGT. Trimming took 3 bases from V and 0 from J; bases not matched to a gene: 9. The CDR3 consists of 18 residues. The CDR3 is CASSERPSGSFSTDTQYF. CDR3 DNA: TGTGCCAGCAGTGAGAGGCCTAGCGGGAGTTTTAGCACAGATACGCAGTATTTT.

CDR3 in DNA: TGTGCCAGCAGTTCCCGGACTAGCAGGTCAGATACGCAGTATTTT. Its protein is CASSSRTSRSDTQYF. The chain combines TRBV28 with TRBJ2-3; 8 bases are shared with TRBD2. Germline trimming cut 4 bases from V and 4 bases from J; bases unmatched to any gene: 7. Germline V lookup: CDR1 MDHEN, CDR2 SYDVKM. The CDR3 contains 15 residues.

The V and J genes are TRBV5-4 and TRBJ2-1; TRBD2 is a possible D gene (5 bases). CDR1 and CDR2 (germline): SGHNT, YYREEE (reference sequence). V was clipped by 3 bases and J by 6 bases, with 16 bases between them. This CDR3 is 15 amino acids long. CDR3 sequence: CASSSSGNLPNEQFF. Here the CDR3 DNA reads TGTGCCAGCAGCTCGAGCGGTAACTTACCCAATGAGCAGTTCTTC.

As concerns this clone: Other DNA sequences within the sample encode an identical CDR3. The chain links TRBV5-8 to TRBJ2-3, with 13 bases identical to TRBD2. J was trimmed by 2 bases and V by 4 bases; bases with no gene match: 10. Germline V gene lookup returns CDR1 SGHTS and CDR2 YDEGEE. CDR3 length: 18 residues. CDR3 loop: CASSKGLAGVPATDTQYF. The CDR3, as DNA: TGTGCCAGCAGCAAAGGACTAGCGGGAGTTCCGGCCACAGATACGCAGTATTTT.

This chain links TRBV19 with TRBJ1-5; 9 bases are shared with TRBD1. Germline loops: CDR1 LNHDA, CDR2 SQIVND (reference sequence). The CDR3 contains 17 residues. The ends lost 5 bases at V and 0 bases at J; junction bases unmatched: 8. CDR3 DNA: TGTGCCAGTAGTCCGGCAACAGGGGGCAGTAGCAATCAGCCCCAGCATTTT. It yields the protein CASSPATGGSSNQPQHF.

The chain joins TRBV18 to TRBJ2-3, with D possibly being TRBD1 (6 bases). The V end was cut by 2 bases, the J end by 6 bases, with 12 bases between. From germline, CDR1 is KGHSH and CDR2 LQKENI. The CDR3 sequence is 14 residues long. CDR3 sequence: CASSPGSGVDTQYF. The CDR3, as DNA: TGTGCCAGCTCACCAGGTTCAGGGGTGGATACGCAGTATTTT.

This clone was found once. The V gene is TRBV6-5, the J gene TRBJ1-2, with 12 bases lining up with TRBD1. Trimming cost V 6 bases and J 6 bases; bases outside gene matches: 2. The CDR3 is 13 amino acids. Per germline, CDR1 MNHEY and CDR2 SVGAGI. In DNA form, the CDR3 reads TGTGCCAGCAGAGGGGACAGGGGGCATGGCTACACCTTC. This sequence encodes CASRGDRGHGYTF.

In its sample, this clone was seen a few times. In DNA, the CDR3 is TGTGCCAGCAGGGGCCGGGACAAGGATATCAATGAGCAGTTCTTC. Its translation is CASRGRDKDINEQFF. The rearrangement uses TRBV6-5 and TRBJ2-1; TRBD1 might be the D (6 bases). The germline V gene has CDR1 MNHEY and CDR2 SVGAGI. This CDR3 region has 15 residues. V gave up 6 bases and J gave up 6 bases, with 18 bases separating them.

V usage is TRBV18 and J usage is TRBJ2-1, with 7 bases fitting TRBD2. CDR1 KGHSH and CDR2 LQKENI come from the germline V gene. The CDR3 sequence is 14 residues long. The V gene end was trimmed by 4 bases and the J gene end by 7 bases; junction bases not matched to a gene: 7. The chain's CDR3 is CASSRSGIGNEQFF. Here the CDR3 DNA reads TGTGCCAGCTCACGCAGCGGGATCGGAAATGAGCAGTTCTTC.

This clone is a singleton in its sample. V and J are TRBV28 and TRBJ2-1, with TRBD2 as a possible D gene (6 bases). V dropped 3 bases and J dropped 5 bases, with 17 bases sitting between them. The germline CDR1 and CDR2 sequences are MDHEN and SYDVKM. There are 16 residues in the CDR3. The CDR3 loop is CASSFRPSARHNEQFF. CDR3 nucleotide sequence: TGTGCCAGCAGTTTCCGGCCTAGCGCCCGCCACAATGAGCAGTTCTTC.

The chain combines TRBV19 with TRBJ1-1; D remains unclear. The CDR3 runs to 17 residues. The germline V and J ends were trimmed by 5 bases and 0 bases, with 19 bases remaining between them. Germline V lookup: CDR1 LNHDA, CDR2 SQIVND (reference sequence). CDR3 protein: CASSHPSGPLLNTEAFF. The CDR3 DNA reads TGTGCCAGTAGTCATCCCTCAGGTCCACTTTTGAACACTGAAGCTTTCTTT.

V gene TRBV18 combines with J gene TRBJ2-7; D perhaps matches TRBD1 (6 bases). The V and J ends lost 3 bases and 6 bases respectively, with 12 bases between them. The CDR3 loop spans 13 amino acids. The germline V gene has CDR1 KGHSH and CDR2 LQKENI. The CDR3, as DNA: TGTGCCAGCTCACCCACAGGGAGAGGCGAGCAGTACTTC. It specifies CASSPTGRGEQYF.

The chain joins TRBV11-2 to TRBJ2-5, with TRBD2 matching 7 bases. The ends lost 3 bases at V and 5 bases at J; junction bases unmatched: 3. Germline V gene data show CDR1 as SGHAT and CDR2 as FQNNGV. The length of the CDR3 is 13 residues. Here the CDR3 reads CASSLAGGETQYF. CDR3 nucleotide sequence: TGTGCCAGCAGCTTGGCCGGGGGGGAGACCCAGTACTTC.

The chain joins TRBV11-3 to TRBJ1-3; no clear D gene. The CDR3 length is 15 residues. CDR1 is SGHNT and CDR2 is YENEEA in the germline V gene. V gave up 5 bases and J gave up 0 bases, with 11 bases separating them. This CDR3 reads CASSRMADSGNTIYF. The CDR3 DNA is TGTGCCAGCAGCCGTATGGCAGACTCTGGAAACACCATATATTTT.

A few counts support this clone. The chain carries TRBV10-3 and TRBJ1-5; D is possibly TRBD1 (5 bases). Trimming stripped 6 bases from V and 8 bases from J, with 17 bases between. CDR1 is ENHRY, CDR2 SYGVKD, per germline. This CDR3 comprises 14 residues. Here the CDR3 DNA reads TGTGCCATCAGCGAGGGGAGGGGCCTTGAGCCCCAGCATTTT. This sequence encodes CAISEGRGLEPQHF.